This T cell receptor (beta chain) was found in a study of cytomegalovirus exposure and HLA in healthy donors. Study overall: Early release data held 85 million or so unique TCRs from HLA-typed donors. Falling in the Caucasian-associated ancestry cluster were 80% to 85% of 300 to 500 genotyped donors.

As concerns this clone: As yet, its antigen is unknown.

The PCR was carried out with 60 Vbeta primers and 13 Jbeta primers. Produced via immunoSEQ multiplex PCR; TCRdb's table is partial and in-frame only. The sample yields around 170,000 clones, 82% seen once. Trimming took 5 bases from V and 4 from J; bases not matched to a gene: 2. Germline lookup yields CDR1 SGHNT and CDR2 YENEEA. This CDR3 has 15 residues. Findings and caveats of the study: For most TCR beta V segments, an earlier analysis put the productive rate at about 90% or about 30% of the time. Cytomegalovirus association was assigned to about 150 TCR beta chains.

This chain links TRBV11-3 with TRBJ2-3; 14 bases map to TRBD2. The TCR comes from a man in his forties or fifties in good health and CMV-seronegative. Material for sequencing was PBMCs. The CDR3 sequence is CASSGTSGSPDTQYF. The CDR3 nucleotides read TGTGCCAGCAGCGGGACTAGCGGGAGTCCAGATACGCAGTATTTT.